This section outlines one T cell receptor (beta chain) sequence together with its context. Recruitment covered roughly 24 US areas and drew participants whose ages spanned roughly 18 to 100 years. Assignments of participants to cohorts depended upon their own reported clinical history. All recovered Cohort 3 donors got two negative PCRs, got clearance, or saw symptom resolution. The repertoire was sequenced with immunoSEQ multiplex PCR; TCRdb's copy has only in-frame clones and lacks some. Of some 300,000 clones in the sample, 65% to 90% are singletons; the top ten hold 4% to 5%. This sample is drawn from a study of blood T cell repertoires in COVID-19. Study in general: In each case, the material was cDNA or gDNA derived from T cells, B-cell-depleted T cells, or PBMCs.

V gave up 1 base and J gave up 7 bases, with 10 bases separating them. The CDR3 has 13 amino acids. Germline V lookup: CDR1 SGHVS, CDR2 FQNEAQ. This receptor was taken from a man aged 25-40 years who had recovered from COVID-19. Sequences were obtained from PBMCs or T cells enriched from blood (not recorded which). The chain has TRBV7-8 and TRBJ1-1; the D is unclear. CDR3 sequence reads: CASSLVQAGEAFF. The CDR3 DNA follows: TGTGCCAGCAGCTTAGTCCAGGCGGGTGAAGCTTTCTTT. Together with reference TRBV7-8 and TRBJ1-1, the CDR3 gives the full variable domain: GAGVSQSPRYKVAKRGQDVALRCDPISGHVSLFWYQQALGQGPEFLTYFQNEAQLDKSGLPSDRFFAERPEGSVSTLKIQRTQQEDSAVYLCASSLVQAGEAFFGQGTRLTVV.